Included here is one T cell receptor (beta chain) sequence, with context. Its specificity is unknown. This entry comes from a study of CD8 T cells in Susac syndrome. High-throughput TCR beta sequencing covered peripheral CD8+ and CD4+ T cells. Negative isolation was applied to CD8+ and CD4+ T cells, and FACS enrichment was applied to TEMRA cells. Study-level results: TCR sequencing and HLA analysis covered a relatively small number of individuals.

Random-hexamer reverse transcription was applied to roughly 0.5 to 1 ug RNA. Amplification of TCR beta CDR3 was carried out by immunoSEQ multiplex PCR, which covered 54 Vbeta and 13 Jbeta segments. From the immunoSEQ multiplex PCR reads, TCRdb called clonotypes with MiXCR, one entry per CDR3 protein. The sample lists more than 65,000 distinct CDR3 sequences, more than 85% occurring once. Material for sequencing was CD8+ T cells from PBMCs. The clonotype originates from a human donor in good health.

The CDR3 spells CSARDNPDRATEAFF. The CDR3 DNA sequence: TGCAGTGCTAGAGATAATCCCGACAGGGCCACTGAAGCTTTCTTT. This chain uses TRBV20-1 with TRBJ1-1, with 7 bases aligning to TRBD1. CDR1 DFQATT and CDR2 SNEGSKA come from the germline V gene (reference sequence). V lost 0 bases and J lost 4; bases outside the gene matches: 8. The length of the CDR3 is 15 residues.